The 20 T cell receptor beta chains presented below share a single source sample, sequenced in a study of blood T cell repertoires in COVID-19. Produced via immunoSEQ multiplex PCR; TCRdb's table is partial and in-frame only. The sample consists of roughly 97,000 clones, 70% to 90% of them appearing once. The sequenced sample consisted of peripheral blood. The receptors originated from a human donor in a cohort sampled during active COVID-19.

This clone has a handful of counts. The genes are TRBV5-5 and TRBJ1-1, with a tentative D call TRBD1 (5 bases). This CDR3 has 14 amino acids. CDR1 and CDR2 from the germline V gene are SGHKS and YYEKEE (reference sequence). The V gene lost 2 bases and the J gene lost 5 bases, with 13 bases spanning the gap. The CDR3, as DNA: TGTGCCAGCAGCTTTATCAGGGAAGGTACTGAAGCTTTCTTT. Its protein product is CASSFIREGTEAFF.

This sequence joins TRBV6-5 and TRBJ1-4, with 7 bases lining up with TRBD1. Germline V gene sequence: CDR1 MNHEY, CDR2 SVGAGI. Unmatched junction bases numbered 6, after V lost 6 bases and J lost 5 bases. The CDR3 extends over 14 amino acids. Written as DNA, the CDR3 is TGTGCCAGCAGACCCGGACAGGAGAATGAAAAACTGTTTTTT. This gives the protein CASRPGQENEKLFF.

The chain couples TRBV5-1 to TRBJ2-7; TRBD2 matches at 11 bases. Germline CDR1 is SGHRS and CDR2 is YFSETQ. There are 17 residues in the CDR3. The junction had 14 bases not matched to a gene; V was cut back by 3 bases and J by 6 bases. CDR3 DNA sequence: TGCGCCAGCAGCTCAGTACCGGGACTAGCGGACGGTCTCGAGCAGTACTTC. This codes for CASSSVPGLADGLEQYF. Based on the CDR3 plus reference TRBV5-1 and TRBJ2-7, the full variable domain is KAGVTQTPRYLIKTRGQQVTLSCSPISGHRSVSWYQQTPGQGLQFLFEYFSETQRNKGNFPGRFSGRQFSNSRSEMNVSTLELGDSALYLCASSSVPGLADGLEQYFGPGTRLTVT.

CDR3 protein: CASSSDSGGTYEQYF. The CDR3 nucleotides read TGTGCCAGCAGTTCAGATAGCGGAGGAACCTACGAGCAGTACTTC. V gene TRBV6-2 or TRBV6-3 combines with J gene TRBJ2-7; TRBD2 might be the D (6 bases). Germline V lookup: CDR1 MNHEY, CDR2 SVGEGT. This CDR3 spans 15 amino acids. Trimming shortened V by 4 bases and J by 2 bases, and 15 bases separated the two germline ends.

This clone showed up just a few times. The V gene is TRBV4-2, the J gene TRBJ1-5; D is undetermined. Germline assignment: CDR1 LGHNA and CDR2 YNFKEQ. The CDR3 has 14 residues. Trimming removed 3 bases from V and 3 bases from J, with 9 bases in between. The CDR3 DNA is TGTGCCAGCAGCCACAGGCCAGACAATCAGCCCCAGCATTTT. It encodes CASSHRPDNQPQHF.

The DNA of the CDR3 is TGTGCCAGCAGAACTATCATGTCCTACAATGAGCAGTTCTTC. It encodes CASRTIMSYNEQFF. This chain uses TRBV27 with TRBJ2-1; D remains unclear. Germline V gene lookup returns CDR1 MNHEY and CDR2 SMNVEV (reference sequence). The CDR3 is 14 amino acids. V was cut by 6 bases and J by 1 base, with 10 bases left in between.

In its sample, this clone was seen once. This chain joins TRBV14 and TRBJ2-6; D possibly corresponds to TRBD2 (7 bases). The germline CDR1 and CDR2 sequences are SGHDN and FVKESK. With 3 bases removed from V and 0 bases from J, the gap between germline ends came to 18 bases. This CDR3 contains 19 residues. The CDR3 spells CASSQGGPGSFSGANVLTF. CDR3 DNA sequence: TGTGCCAGCAGCCAGGGGGGGCCGGGCAGTTTCTCTGGGGCCAACGTCCTGACTTTC.

The V call is TRBV7-7, the J call TRBJ2-2; the D is unclear. The CDR3 totals 14 residues. Germline V gene sequence: CDR1 SSHAT, CDR2 FNYEAQ (reference sequence). V was clipped by 1 base and J by 7 bases, with 10 bases between them. This CDR3 reads CASSLEHYGGELFF. CDR3 in DNA: TGTGCCAGCAGCTTAGAGCATTACGGCGGGGAGCTGTTTTTT. Using reference TRBV7-7 and TRBJ2-2 for the parts outside the CDR3, the full variable domain is GAGVSQSPRYKVTKRGQDVTLRCDPISSHATLYWYQQALGQGPEFLTYFNYEAQPDKSGLPSDRFSAERPEGSISTLTIQRTEQRDSAMYRCASSLEHYGGELFFGEGSRLTVL.

The chain recombines TRBV18 with TRBJ2-5, with TRBD1 matching over 9 bases. Germline lookup yields CDR1 KGHSH and CDR2 LQKENI. There are 13 residues in the CDR3. Losses at the gene ends were 6 bases for V and 5 bases for J; bases not matched to a gene: 4. The CDR3 sequence: CASSPGTGETQYF. CDR3 bases: TGTGCCAGCTCTCCCGGGACAGGGGAGACCCAGTACTTC.

This chain joins TRBV7-2 and TRBJ1-1; D may be TRBD1 (5 bases). V dropped 6 bases and J dropped 0 bases, with 14 bases sitting between them. The CDR3 has 15 residues. Looked up from germline, CDR1 is SGHTA and CDR2 is FQGNSA. In DNA, the CDR3 is TGTGCCAGCAGTAACGCAGGGCTTATGAACACTGAAGCTTTCTTT. Its translation: CASSNAGLMNTEAFF.

This clone showed up just a few times. The V and J genes are TRBV28 and TRBJ2-7, with TRBD1 identical over 9 bases. This CDR3 spans 13 amino acids. Trimming removed 5 bases from V and 3 bases from J; junction bases left unmatched: 2. Germline loops: CDR1 MDHEN, CDR2 SYDVKM. CDR3 coding DNA: TGTGCCAGCAGTGAGACAGGGGGCTACGAGCAGTACTTC. As protein: CASSETGGYEQYF.

This rearrangement joins TRBV5-4 to TRBJ1-1; TRBD1 might be the D (6 bases). CDR1 and CDR2 from the germline V gene are SGHNT and YYREEE (reference sequence). V was cut by 1 base and J by 2 bases, with 9 bases left in between. CDR3 length: 14 amino acids. In nucleotides, the CDR3 is TGTGCCAGCAGCTTGCCGGGGGGCAACACTGAAGCTTTCTTT. Translation gives CASSLPGGNTEAFF.

J is TRBJ1-4 and V is TRBV19; 8 bases align to TRBD1. The CDR3 consists of 16 residues. The V and J ends lost 10 bases and 0 bases, in that order; junction bases with no gene match: 10. In germline, CDR1 is LNHDA, CDR2 SQIVND (reference sequence). The CDR3 sequence is CATRDRGRTTNEKLFF. Here the CDR3 DNA reads TGTGCCACTCGTGACAGGGGCCGAACAACTAATGAAAAACTGTTTTTT. The variable domain in full, completed from reference TRBV19 and TRBJ1-4, reads DGGITQSPKYLFRKEGQNVTLSCEQNLNHDAMYWYRQDPGQGLRLIYYSQIVNDFQKGDIAEGYSVSREKKESFPLTVTSAQKNPTAFYLCATRDRGRTTNEKLFFGSGTQLSVL.

This sequence joins TRBV28 and TRBJ1-3, with 8 bases fitting TRBD1. Germline-derived CDR1 and CDR2 are MDHEN and SYDVKM. The V and J ends lost 5 bases and 1 base, in that order; junction bases with no gene match: 7. The CDR3 is made up of 16 amino acids. The CDR3 DNA reads as TGTGCCAGCAGTCCAGGACAGGGACTTTCTGGAAACACCATATATTTT. Amino acids: CASSPGQGLSGNTIYF. Together with reference TRBV28 and TRBJ1-3, the CDR3 gives the full variable domain: DVKVTQSSRYLVKRTGEKVFLECVQDMDHENMFWYRQDPGLGLRLIYFSYDVKMKEKGDIPEGYSVSREKKERFSLILESASTNQTSMYLCASSPGQGLSGNTIYFGEGSWLTVV.

The V and J genes are TRBV12-3 or TRBV12-4 and TRBJ1-1; the D gene is possibly TRBD1 (5 bases). V was clipped by 8 bases and J by 7 bases, with 14 bases between them. The CDR3 extends over 12 amino acids. CDR3 in amino acids: CASAGPLREAFF. Written as DNA, the CDR3 is TGTGCCAGCGCGGGACCTTTGCGTGAAGCTTTCTTT.

This chain links TRBV27 with TRBJ2-3; perhaps TRBD2 as D (7 bases). The germline gives CDR1 MNHEY, CDR2 SMNVEV (reference sequence). Trimming removed 3 bases from V and 0 bases from J, with 16 bases in between. The CDR3 extends over 17 amino acids. The CDR3: CASSFEGGGLSTDTQYF. CDR3 DNA: TGTGCCAGCAGTTTTGAGGGCGGGGGCCTCAGCACAGATACGCAGTATTTT.

The V and J genes are TRBV2 and TRBJ1-2, with D possibly TRBD1 on 5 matching bases. CDR3 length equals 14 residues. The V end lost 7 bases, the J end lost 7 bases, and 19 bases lay between the germline ends. Germline CDR1 reads SNHLY; CDR2 reads FYNNEI. The chain's CDR3 is CASKGGRGPAGYTF. DNA of the CDR3: TGTGCCAGCAAGGGTGGGAGGGGACCGGCTGGCTACACCTTC. Together with reference TRBV2 and TRBJ1-2, the CDR3 gives the full variable domain: EPEVTQTPSHQVTQMGQEVILRCVPISNHLYFYWYRQILGQKVEFLVSFYNNEISEKSEIFDDQFSVERPDGSNFTLKIRSTKLEDSAMYFCASKGGRGPAGYTFGSGTRLTVV.

This chain uses TRBV6-6 with TRBJ1-2, with 9 bases that match TRBD1. This CDR3 comprises 14 residues. Losses at the gene ends were 4 bases for V and 8 bases for J; bases not matched to a gene: 8. Germline V gives CDR1 MNHNY, CDR2 SVGAGI (reference sequence). The CDR3 region has the DNA TGTGCCAGCAGTTCGCACACAGGGGGCGGAGGCTACACCTTC. This gives the protein CASSSHTGGGGYTF.

V usage is TRBV6-1 and J usage is TRBJ2-7; D is perhaps TRBD2 (6 bases). The CDR3 is 15 amino acids. CDR1 is MNHNS, CDR2 SASEGT, per germline. The V and J ends lost 2 bases and 2 bases respectively, with 13 bases between them. The CDR3 DNA sequence: TGTGCCAGCAGTGAAAATGGGGAGGCGGCCTACGAGCAGTACTTC. Translating gives CASSENGEAAYEQYF.

The V and J genes are TRBV29-1 and TRBJ2-7; the D is unclear. V was clipped by 7 bases and J by 6 bases, with 10 bases between them. Germline V gene sequence: CDR1 SQVTM, CDR2 ANQGSEA. This CDR3 is built from 10 residues. CDR3 sequence reads: CSAVSGEQYF. In DNA, the CDR3 is TGCAGCGCGGTTTCCGGCGAGCAGTACTTC.